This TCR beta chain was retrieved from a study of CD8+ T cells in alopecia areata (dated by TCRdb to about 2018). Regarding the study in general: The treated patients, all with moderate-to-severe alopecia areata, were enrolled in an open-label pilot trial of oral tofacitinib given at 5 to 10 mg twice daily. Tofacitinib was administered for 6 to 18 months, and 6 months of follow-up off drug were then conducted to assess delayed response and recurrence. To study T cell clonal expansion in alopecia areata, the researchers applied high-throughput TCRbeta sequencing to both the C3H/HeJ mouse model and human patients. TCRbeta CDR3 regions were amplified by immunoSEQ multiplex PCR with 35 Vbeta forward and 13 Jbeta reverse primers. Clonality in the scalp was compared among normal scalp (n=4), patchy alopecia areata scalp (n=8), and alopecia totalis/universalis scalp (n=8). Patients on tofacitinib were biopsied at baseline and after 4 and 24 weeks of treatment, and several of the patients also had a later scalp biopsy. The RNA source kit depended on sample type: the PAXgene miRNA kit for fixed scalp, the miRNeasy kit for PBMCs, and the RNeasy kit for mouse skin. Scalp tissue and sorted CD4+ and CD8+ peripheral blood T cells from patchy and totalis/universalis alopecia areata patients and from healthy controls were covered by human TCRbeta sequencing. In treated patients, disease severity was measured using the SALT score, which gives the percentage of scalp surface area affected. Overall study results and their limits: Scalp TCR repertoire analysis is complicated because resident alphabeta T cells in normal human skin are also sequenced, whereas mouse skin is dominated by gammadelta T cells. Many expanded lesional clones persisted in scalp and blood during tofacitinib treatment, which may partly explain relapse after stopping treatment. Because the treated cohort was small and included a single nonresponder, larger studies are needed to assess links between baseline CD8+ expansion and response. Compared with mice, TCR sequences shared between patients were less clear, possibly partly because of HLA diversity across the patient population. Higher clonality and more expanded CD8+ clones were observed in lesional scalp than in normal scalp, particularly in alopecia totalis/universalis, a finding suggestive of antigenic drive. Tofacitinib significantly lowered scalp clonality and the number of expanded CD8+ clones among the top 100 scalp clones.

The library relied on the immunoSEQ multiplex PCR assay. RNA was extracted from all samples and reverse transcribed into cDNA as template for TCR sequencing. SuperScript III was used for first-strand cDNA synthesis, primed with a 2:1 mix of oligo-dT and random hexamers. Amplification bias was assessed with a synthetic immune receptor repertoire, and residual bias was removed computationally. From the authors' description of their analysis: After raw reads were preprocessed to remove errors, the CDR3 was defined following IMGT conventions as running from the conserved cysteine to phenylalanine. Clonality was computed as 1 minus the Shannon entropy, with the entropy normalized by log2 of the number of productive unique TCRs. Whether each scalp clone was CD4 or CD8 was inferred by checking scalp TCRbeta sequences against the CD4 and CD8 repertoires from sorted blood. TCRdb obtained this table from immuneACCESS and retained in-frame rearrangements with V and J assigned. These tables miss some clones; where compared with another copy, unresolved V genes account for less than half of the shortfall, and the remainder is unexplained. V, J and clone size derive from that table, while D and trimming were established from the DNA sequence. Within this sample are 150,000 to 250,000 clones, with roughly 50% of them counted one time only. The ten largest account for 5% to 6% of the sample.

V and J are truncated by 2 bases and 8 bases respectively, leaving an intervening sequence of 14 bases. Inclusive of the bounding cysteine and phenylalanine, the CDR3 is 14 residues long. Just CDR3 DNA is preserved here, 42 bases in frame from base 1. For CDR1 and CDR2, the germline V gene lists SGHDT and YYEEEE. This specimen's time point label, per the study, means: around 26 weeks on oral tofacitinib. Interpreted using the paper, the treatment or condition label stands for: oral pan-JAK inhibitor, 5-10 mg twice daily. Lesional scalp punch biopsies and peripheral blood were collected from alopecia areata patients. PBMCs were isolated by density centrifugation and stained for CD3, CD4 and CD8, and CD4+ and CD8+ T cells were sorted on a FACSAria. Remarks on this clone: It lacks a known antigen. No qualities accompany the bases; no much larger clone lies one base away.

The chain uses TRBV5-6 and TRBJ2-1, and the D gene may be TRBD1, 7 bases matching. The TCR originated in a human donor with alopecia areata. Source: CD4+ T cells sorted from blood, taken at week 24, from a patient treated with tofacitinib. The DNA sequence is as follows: TGTGCCAGCAGCTTCCGACAGGGACTCCATGAGCAGTTCTTC. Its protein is CASSFRQGLHEQFF.